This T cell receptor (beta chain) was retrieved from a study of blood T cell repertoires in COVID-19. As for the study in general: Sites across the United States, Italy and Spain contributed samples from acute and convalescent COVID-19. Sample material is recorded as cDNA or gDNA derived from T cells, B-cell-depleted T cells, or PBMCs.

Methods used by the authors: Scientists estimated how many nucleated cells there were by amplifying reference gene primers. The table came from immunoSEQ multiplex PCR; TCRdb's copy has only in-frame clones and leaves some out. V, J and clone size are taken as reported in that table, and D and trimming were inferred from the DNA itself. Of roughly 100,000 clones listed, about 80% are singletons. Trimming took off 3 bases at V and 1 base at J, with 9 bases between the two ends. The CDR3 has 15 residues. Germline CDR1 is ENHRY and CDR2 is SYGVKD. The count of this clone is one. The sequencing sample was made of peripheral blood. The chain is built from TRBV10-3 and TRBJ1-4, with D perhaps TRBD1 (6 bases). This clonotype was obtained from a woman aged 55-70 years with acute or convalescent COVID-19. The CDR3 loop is CAISDTTGTNEKLFF. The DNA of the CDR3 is TGTGCCATCAGTGATACGACAGGAACTAATGAAAAACTGTTTTTT.